One and the same sample provided the 13 T cell receptor beta chains below, sequenced in a study of PD-L1 blockade in urothelial cancer. Using immunoSEQ multiplex PCR, the repertoire was profiled, and TCRdb retains in-frame clones only, with some absent. The sample lists 35,000 to 45,000 clones; around four fifths were seen once. Regarding time point: peripheral blood 6 weeks after treatment start. The source material was PBMCs, sampled around atezolizumab (anti-PD-L1) treatment. The receptor source for this set is a man aged 40-55 years with urothelial cancer.

The rearrangement joins TRBV4-1 to TRBJ1-4, with unresolved D. V lost 4 bases, J lost 4 bases, and 10 bases lay in between. The CDR3 totals 14 residues. Germline V gene sequence: CDR1 MGHRA, CDR2 YSYEKL. Here the CDR3 reads CASSPGGYNEKLFF. DNA of the CDR3: TGCGCCAGCAGCCCCGGCGGTTATAATGAAAAACTGTTTTTT.

This chain uses TRBV7-8 with TRBJ2-1; perhaps TRBD1 as D (5 bases). This CDR3 is built from 13 residues. The germline CDR1 and CDR2 sequences are SGHVS and FQNEAQ. V gave up 7 bases and J gave up 5 bases, with 12 bases separating them. Here the CDR3 DNA reads TGTGCCAGCAACCTCAGGGCCCACAATGAGCAGTTCTTC. Amino acid sequence: CASNLRAHNEQFF.

This chain uses TRBV4-1 with TRBJ2-6, with D uncertain. Deletions cut 0 bases from V and 0 bases from J, with 12 bases between. The CDR3 has 18 residues. Germline CDR1 reads MGHRA; CDR2 reads YSYEKL. DNA for the CDR3: TGCGCCAGCAGCCAAGATCTGGGCAGCCTCTCTGGGGCCAACGTCCTGACTTTC. Translated, it gives CASSQDLGSLSGANVLTF.

J is TRBJ2-7 and V is TRBV30; TRBD1 agrees at 10 bases. The J segment lost 3 bases and the V segment lost 5 bases, leaving 1 base of the junction unmatched. Germline values: CDR1 GTSNPN, CDR2 SVGIG (reference sequence). This CDR3 contains 12 residues. CDR3 DNA: TGTGCCTGGGGACAGGGGGGCTACGAGCAGTACTTC. It codes for CAWGQGGYEQYF.

The V gene is TRBV30, the J gene TRBJ2-1; possibly TRBD1 for D (6 bases). Germline CDR1 reads GTSNPN; CDR2 reads SVGIG (reference sequence). The CDR3 runs to 12 residues. Trimming shortened V by 1 base and J by 12 bases, and 13 bases separated the two germline ends. CDR3 sequence (DNA): TGTGCCTGGAGTGCACGGACAGACGGGCAGTTCTTC. This sequence encodes CAWSARTDGQFF.

The chain joins TRBV18 to TRBJ1-5, with 8 bases aligning to TRBD1. The CDR3 runs 14 residues. V shed 6 bases and J 7 bases; nucleotides not matched to a gene: 8. In germline, CDR1 is KGHSH, CDR2 LQKENI. This chain's CDR3 is CASSLGQGHQPQHF. The CDR3 nucleotides read TGTGCCAGCTCCCTCGGACAGGGCCACCAGCCCCAGCATTTT.

The J gene is TRBJ2-7, the V gene TRBV28; perhaps TRBD1 as D (7 bases). Per the germline V gene, CDR1 is MDHEN and CDR2 is SYDVKM. The V gene lost 3 bases and the J gene lost 6 bases, with 12 bases spanning the gap. There are 13 residues in the CDR3. CDR3 nucleotides: TGTGCCAGCAGTTTCACAGGGGAGGTCGAGCAGTACTTC. Translated: CASSFTGEVEQYF.

The rearrangement joins TRBV7-2 to TRBJ1-5; D gene unclear. The V end was cut by 0 bases, the J end by 6 bases, with 6 bases between. Looked up from germline, CDR1 is SGHTA and CDR2 is FQGNSA. The CDR3 has 13 amino acids. Written as DNA, the CDR3 is TGTGCCAGCAGCTTAGCGGCGGGTCAGCCCCAGCATTTT. This encodes CASSLAAGQPQHF.

The chain recombines TRBV11-3 with TRBJ2-5; tentative D call: TRBD1 (5 bases). Germline CDR1 is SGHNT and CDR2 is YENEEA. Trimming removed 1 base at V and 0 bases at J, with 9 bases between. CDR3 size: 15 residues. The CDR3: CASSLGEGDQETQYF. The DNA for the CDR3 is TGTGCCAGCAGCTTAGGGGAAGGGGACCAAGAGACCCAGTACTTC.

The chain employs TRBV5-6 and TRBJ1-4; 7 bases align to TRBD1. Germline lookup yields CDR1 SGHDT and CDR2 YYEEEE. This CDR3 has 16 amino acids. Trimming took 1 base from V and 5 from J; bases not matched to a gene: 8. CDR3 residues: CASSLRGPILNEKLFF. CDR3 nucleotide sequence: TGTGCCAGCAGCTTGAGGGGGCCCATACTAAATGAAAAACTGTTTTTT.

The V and J genes are TRBV6-6 and TRBJ2-3; maybe TRBD2 (6 bases). The CDR3 extends over 14 amino acids. CDR1 is MNHNY, CDR2 SVGAGI, per germline (reference sequence). Deletions cut 2 bases from V and 6 bases from J, with 12 bases between. The CDR3 DNA is TGTGCCAGCAGTTACGAGACTAGTGGGGATACGCAGTATTTT. Protein sequence: CASSYETSGDTQYF.

The chain carries TRBV28 and TRBJ1-1; 8 nucleotides align to TRBD1. With 3 bases clipped from V and 4 bases from J, the junction kept 1 base outside the gene matches. Germline V gene lookup returns CDR1 MDHEN and CDR2 SYDVKM. The CDR3 length is 13 residues. CDR3 region: CASSFDRGTEAFF. The CDR3 DNA sequence: TGTGCCAGCAGTTTCGACAGGGGCACTGAAGCTTTCTTT.

This rearrangement joins TRBV18 to TRBJ2-5; D perhaps matches TRBD1 (5 bases). CDR1 and CDR2 (germline): KGHSH, LQKENI. Deletions cut 1 base from V and 4 bases from J, with 7 bases between. This CDR3 comprises 13 residues. DNA of the CDR3: TGTGCCAGCTCACCACAGGGGCGAGAGACCCAGTACTTC. Its translation: CASSPQGRETQYF.